This TCR beta chain emerged from a study of OX40 agonist ivuxolimab in advanced cancers. Samples of blood were obtained at baseline, on cycle 4 day 1, and on cycle 7 day 1. Produced via immunoSEQ multiplex PCR; TCRdb's table is partial and in-frame only. The sample lists about 26,000 clones, approximately 80% seen once, with about 15% in the top ten. Trimming stripped 7 bases from V and 8 bases from J, with 11 bases between. This CDR3 has 11 amino acids. Germline CDR1 and CDR2: ENHRY and SYGVKD. The chain joins TRBV10-3 to TRBJ1-1; D is unclear. This receptor was identified in an adult with an advanced solid tumor such as melanoma, head and neck, liver or kidney cancer. Sequencing was performed on CD4+ or CD8+ T cells sorted from blood, taken in a trial of the OX40 agonist ivuxolimab. This CDR3 is CAIKMEQEAFF. The CDR3 bases are TGTGCCATCAAAATGGAACAGGAAGCTTTCTTT.